This is a list of T cell receptor beta chains from one sample in a study of blood T cell repertoires in COVID-19. The table came from immunoSEQ multiplex PCR; TCRdb's copy has only in-frame clones and leaves some out. The table lists about 99,000 clones, 88% of them singletons. Material for sequencing was peripheral blood. Receptor source: a human donor in a cohort sampled during active COVID-19. Both conserved end residues are trimmed from each CDR3.

v_gene: TRBV7-2; j_gene: TRBJ1-1; CDR3aa: ASSHTNTEAF
v_gene: TRBV19; j_gene: TRBJ1-4; CDR3aa: ASREDNEKLF
v_gene: TRBV11-3; j_gene: TRBJ2-3; CDR3aa: ASSLERDSSTQY
v_gene: TRBV9; j_gene: TRBJ2-1; CDR3aa: ASSARTGQGTHNEQF
v_gene: TRBV6-5; j_gene: TRBJ1-5; CDR3aa: ASSPGTGAYQPQH
v_gene: TRBV6-5; j_gene: TRBJ2-7; CDR3aa: ASSTGTSGPEQY
v_gene: TRBV9; j_gene: TRBJ2-3; CDR3aa: ASSVQGGRTDTQY
v_gene: TRBV5-1; j_gene: TRBJ2-7; CDR3aa: ASSLDWAGYEQY
v_gene: TRBV9; j_gene: TRBJ2-3; CDR3aa: ASSLRTGSDTQY
v_gene: TRBV5-6; j_gene: TRBJ1-6; CDR3aa: ASSLRDRGNSPLH
v_gene: TRBV7-9; j_gene: TRBJ2-1; CDR3aa: ASSPGGGREYNEQF
v_gene: TRBV4-3; j_gene: TRBJ2-5; CDR3aa: ASSQDARGLKETQY
v_gene: TRBV3-1/TRBV3-2; j_gene: TRBJ2-3; CDR3aa: ASSQGDPGEADTQY
v_gene: TRBV10-3; j_gene: TRBJ2-4; CDR3aa: AISPLPDSGGGKNIQY
v_gene: TRBV11-2; j_gene: TRBJ2-7; CDR3aa: ASSWTDGGNEQY
v_gene: TRBV4-2; j_gene: TRBJ2-7; CDR3aa: ASSQDRERRTYEQY
v_gene: TRBV6-6; j_gene: TRBJ2-7; CDR3aa: ASSYPDRIYEQY
v_gene: TRBV6-5; j_gene: TRBJ2-3; CDR3aa: ASSILASTDTQY
v_gene: TRBV7-9; j_gene: TRBJ1-5; CDR3aa: ASSFSGRGQPQH
v_gene: TRBV6-5; j_gene: TRBJ1-5; CDR3aa: ATTPFLGGDQPQH
v_gene: TRBV28; j_gene: TRBJ1-2; CDR3aa: ASSLLAANYGYT
v_gene: TRBV18; j_gene: TRBJ2-7; CDR3aa: ASSPTGLPYEQY
v_gene: TRBV6-4; j_gene: TRBJ2-2; CDR3aa: ASSELAGGHGELF
v_gene: TRBV3-1/TRBV3-2; j_gene: TRBJ1-4; CDR3aa: ASSHRGGEKLF
v_gene: TRBV27; j_gene: TRBJ1-5; CDR3aa: ASSLWAGGGQPQH
v_gene: TRBV19; j_gene: TRBJ1-6; CDR3aa: ASTLRRGDSPLH
v_gene: TRBV7-2; j_gene: TRBJ2-1; CDR3aa: ASSLTSGDNEQF
v_gene: TRBV29-1; j_gene: TRBJ1-1; CDR3aa: SVGRANTEAF
v_gene: TRBV28; j_gene: TRBJ1-1; CDR3aa: ASRGVGLGF
v_gene: TRBV6-6; j_gene: TRBJ1-1; CDR3aa: ASSRSGTGDVYAEAF
v_gene: TRBV7-6; j_gene: TRBJ2-1; CDR3aa: ASSLGSKLAGSSYNEQF
v_gene: TRBV12-3/TRBV12-4; j_gene: TRBJ1-1; CDR3aa: ASTDRRNTEAF